This is a list of T cell receptor beta chains from one sample in a study of T-cell reconstitution after alpha-beta-depleted transplantation in children. Each CDR3 protein is one row after TCRdb ran MiXCR on the PCR reads. The repertoire includes some 300,000 distinct CDR3 sequences, roughly 7.8% of them detected once, and about 9.1% sits in the top ten. The sample here was peripheral blood, taken 360 days after TCRalphabeta/CD19-depleted stem cell transplant. These receptors all stem from a female patient aged 2-9 years who had a stem cell transplant for Fanconi anemia, so the T cells may come from the graft donor. Both conserved end residues are part of each CDR3. A D gene is named only where the DNA matches it firmly. Only part of the rows carry a size: once, few, many, or a class if the clone is expanded.

clone_size d_call j_call v_call cdr3_nt cdr3_aa
many - TRBJ2-1 TRBV6-6 TGTGCCAGCAACGAAAGGGGCAGGGGCTACAATGAGCAGTTCTTC CASNERGRGYNEQFF
many TRBD1 TRBJ1-2 TRBV6-5 TGTGCCAGCACACTCGACAGGGGGCGCGGGGGCTACACCTTC CASTLDRGRGGYTF
many - TRBJ1-6 TRBV9 TGTGCCAGCAGCGTAGGGGCGAGCTCCTATAATTCACCCCTCCACTTT CASSVGASSYNSPLHF
many TRBD1 TRBJ2-5 TRBV29-1 TGCAGCGTTGGACAGGGGGGCACCCAAGAGACCCAGTACTTC CSVGQGGTQETQYF
many TRBD2 TRBJ2-1 TRBV12-3/TRBV12-4 TGTGCCAGCAGTTTAGCCCTAACGACTAGCGGGTTGAGCAATGAGCAGTTCTTC CASSLALTTSGLSNEQFF
many - TRBJ1-5 TRBV28 TGTGCCAGCAGCCCTCCGATTGAGCCCCAGCATTTT CASSPPIEPQHF
many - TRBJ2-2 TRBV13 TGTGCCAGCAGCGCCTCCGCAATTTCGAACACCGGGGAGCTGTTTTTT CASSASAISNTGELFF
many - TRBJ2-5 TRBV5-1 TGCGCCAGCAGTTTAGGTCTAGCGCTTGGAGAGACCCAGTACTTC CASSLGLALGETQYF
- TRBD1 TRBJ1-2 TRBV3-1 TGTGCCAGCAGCCACAGTTATGGACAGGGGCACTATGGCTACACCTTC CASSHSYGQGHYGYTF
few TRBD2 TRBJ2-7 TRBV7-2 TGTGCCAGCAGCTTACCAGGGACTAGTTTTGCCTACGAGCAGTACTTC CASSLPGTSFAYEQYF
- TRBD1 TRBJ1-1 TRBV6-1 TGTGCCAGCAGTGTGAAGGGGGCGAACACTGAAGCTTTCTTT CASSVKGANTEAFF
many TRBD2 TRBJ2-1 TRBV7-8 TGTGCCAGCAGCGTGCCGGGACTAGCGGGAGATGGGCAGTTCTTC CASSVPGLAGDGQFF
many - TRBJ2-1 TRBV18 TGTGCCAGCTCACCCCCAGTGGGGGTGGTCAATGAGCAGTTCTTC CASSPPVGVVNEQFF
few - TRBJ2-7 TRBV7-9 TGTGCCAGCAGCTGGGGCAGGGTTACTATGGGCGAGCAGTACTTC CASSWGRVTMGEQYF
many TRBD2 TRBJ2-7 TRBV11-2 TGTGCCAGCAGTATAGGACTAGCTTACTACGAGCAGTACTTC CASSIGLAYYEQYF
few - TRBJ1-2 TRBV6-5 TGTGCCAGCAGTTACTCGAGGGGGGTCGGCGGCTACACCTTC CASSYSRGVGGYTF
many - TRBJ2-3 TRBV6-2/TRBV6-3 TGTGCCAGCAGTTACTACTCAGATACGCAGTATTTT CASSYYSDTQYF
few - TRBJ1-2 TRBV20-1 TGCAGTGTTCAGGGAGATATCTATGGCTACACCTTC CSVQGDIYGYTF
few - TRBJ2-3 TRBV11-3 TGTGCCAGCAGCTTAGATCAGGGAACGCAGTATTTT CASSLDQGTQYF
many TRBD1 TRBJ1-4 TRBV5-1 TGCGCCAGCAGCATTTCAGGGGGTTTGGGAGAAAAACTGTTTTTT CASSISGGLGEKLFF
many - TRBJ1-1 TRBV5-1 TGCGCCAGCAGGGCGGGGCAGGGGCTGAACACTGAAGCTTTCTTT CASRAGQGLNTEAFF
- - TRBJ1-1 TRBV6-2/TRBV6-3 TGTGCCAGCAGCCGGGGGTGGGGCACTGAAGCTTTCTTT CASSRGWGTEAFF
- - TRBJ1-4 TRBV12-3/TRBV12-4 TGTGCCAGCAGGCTCGGGGAGGGTTTTGAAAAACTGTTTTTT CASRLGEGFEKLFF
many - TRBJ1-6 TRBV12-3/TRBV12-4 TGTGCCAGCAGCCGAACCCGCCCCCTCCACTTT CASSRTRPLHF
many - TRBJ1-1 TRBV28 TGTGCCAGCAGTTCCCAGGGGCGAGCTTTCTTT CASSSQGRAFF
- - TRBJ1-1 TRBV20-1 TGCAGTGCTTTGACCGGGGGGGGGAACACTGAAGCTTTCTTT CSALTGGGNTEAFF
- - TRBJ2-2 TRBV7-6 TGTGCCAGCAGGTCAGGGGCGCACACCGGGGAGCTGTTTTTT CASRSGAHTGELFF
few TRBD1 TRBJ1-1 TRBV6-2/TRBV6-3 TGTGCCAGCAGTTACCCCGCCCAAGGGACAGCCTCCTTCGGGAACACTGAAGCTTTCTTT CASSYPAQGTASFGNTEAFF
many - TRBJ2-1 TRBV20-1 TGCAGTGCTAGAGAAGTCGTATACAATGAGCAGTTCTTC CSAREVVYNEQFF